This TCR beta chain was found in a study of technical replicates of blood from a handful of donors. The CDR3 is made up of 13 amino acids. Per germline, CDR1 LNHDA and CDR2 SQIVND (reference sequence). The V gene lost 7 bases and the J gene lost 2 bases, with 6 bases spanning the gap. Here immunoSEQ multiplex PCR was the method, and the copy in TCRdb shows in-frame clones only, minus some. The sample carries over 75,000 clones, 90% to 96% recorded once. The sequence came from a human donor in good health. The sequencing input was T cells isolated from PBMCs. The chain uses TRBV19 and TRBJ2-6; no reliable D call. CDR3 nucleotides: TGTGCCAGTACGGAGACTGGGGCCAACGTCCTGACTTTC. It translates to CASTETGANVLTF.